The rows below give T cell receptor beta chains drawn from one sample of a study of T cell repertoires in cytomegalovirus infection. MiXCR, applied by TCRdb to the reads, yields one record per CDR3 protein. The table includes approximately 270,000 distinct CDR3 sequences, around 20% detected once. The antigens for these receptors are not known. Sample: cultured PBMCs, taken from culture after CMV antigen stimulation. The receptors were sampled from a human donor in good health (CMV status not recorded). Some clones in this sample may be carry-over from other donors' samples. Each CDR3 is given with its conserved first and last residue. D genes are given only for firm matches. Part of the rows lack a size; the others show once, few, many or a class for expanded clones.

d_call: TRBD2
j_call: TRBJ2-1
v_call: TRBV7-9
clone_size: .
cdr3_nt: TGTGCCAGCAGGCCTCTCGGCGGGGGGAGCTCCTACAATGAGCAGTTCTTC
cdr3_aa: CASRPLGGGSSYNEQFF

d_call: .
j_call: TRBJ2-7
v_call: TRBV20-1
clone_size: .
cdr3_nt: TGCAGTGCCACCTCCGGGACTGGCTCCTACGAGCAGTACTTC
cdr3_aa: CSATSGTGSYEQYF

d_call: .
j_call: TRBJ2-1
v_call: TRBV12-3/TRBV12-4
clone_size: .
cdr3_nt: TGTGCCAGCAGTTTAAGGGACGGAGAAAATGAGCAGTTCTTC
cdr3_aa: CASSLRDGENEQFF

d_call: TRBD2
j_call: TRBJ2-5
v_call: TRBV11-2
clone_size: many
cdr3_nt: TGTGCCAGCAGCCAGACCGGACTAGCGGGGGTTCAAGAGACCCAGTACTTC
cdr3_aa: CASSQTGLAGVQETQYF

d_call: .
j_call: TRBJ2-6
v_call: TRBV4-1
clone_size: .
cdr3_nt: TGCGCCAGCAGCCTAGGGTACGGGGCCAACGTCCTGACTTTC
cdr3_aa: CASSLGYGANVLTF

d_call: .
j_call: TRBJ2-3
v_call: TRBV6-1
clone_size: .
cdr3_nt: TGTGCCAGCAGTGAAGTAAGGGTGGCAGGGTTGACAGATACGCAGTATTTT
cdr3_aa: CASSEVRVAGLTDTQYF

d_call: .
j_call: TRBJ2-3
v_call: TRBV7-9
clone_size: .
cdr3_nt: TGTGCCAGCTCCGATCTGGGGGCTAGCACAGATACGCAGTATTTT
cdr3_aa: CASSDLGASTDTQYF

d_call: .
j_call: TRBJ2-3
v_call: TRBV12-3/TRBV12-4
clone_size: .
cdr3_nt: TGTGCCAGCCAGACTTCTAGCACAGATACGCAGTATTTT
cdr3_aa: CASQTSSTDTQYF

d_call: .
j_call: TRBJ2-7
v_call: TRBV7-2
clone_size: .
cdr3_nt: TGTGCCAGCAGTCAGGGCGGAGGGTTGGGCGAGCAGTACTTC
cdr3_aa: CASSQGGGLGEQYF

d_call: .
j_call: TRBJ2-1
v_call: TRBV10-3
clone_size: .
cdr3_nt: TGTGCCATCAAGACCACGGCCTCCGGACCAGATGAGCAGTTCTTC
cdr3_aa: CAIKTTASGPDEQFF

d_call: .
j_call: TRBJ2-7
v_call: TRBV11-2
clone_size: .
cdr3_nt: TGTGCCAGCAGCCCGCGGGGCGGACTCTCCTACGAGCAGTACTTC
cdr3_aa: CASSPRGGLSYEQYF

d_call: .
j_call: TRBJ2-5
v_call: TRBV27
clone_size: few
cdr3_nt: TGTGCCAGCAGTTTTGGTTTCGAAGAGACCCAGTACTTC
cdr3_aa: CASSFGFEETQYF

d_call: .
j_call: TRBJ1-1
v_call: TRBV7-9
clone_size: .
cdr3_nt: TGTGCCAGCAGCTTAGGGGCGGGGGGCTACACTGAAGCTTTCTTT
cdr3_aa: CASSLGAGGYTEAFF

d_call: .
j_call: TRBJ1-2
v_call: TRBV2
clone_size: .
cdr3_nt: TGTGCCAGCAGTGAAAGACAGACAGACATAGGCTACACCTTC
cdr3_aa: CASSERQTDIGYTF

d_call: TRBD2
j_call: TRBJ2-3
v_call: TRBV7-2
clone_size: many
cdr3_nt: TGTGCCAGCAGCTTGACTAGCGAATACACAGATACGCAGTATTTT
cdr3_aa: CASSLTSEYTDTQYF

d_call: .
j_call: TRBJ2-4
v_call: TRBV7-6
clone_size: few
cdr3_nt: TGTGCCAGCAGCTTAGGCCCCAGAGGCGCACTAGCCAAAAACATTCAGTACTTC
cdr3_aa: CASSLGPRGALAKNIQYF

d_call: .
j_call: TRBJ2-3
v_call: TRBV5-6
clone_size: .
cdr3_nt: TGTGCCAGCAGCTCGCATACCCCATTGGGGGCAGATACGCAGTATTTT
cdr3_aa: CASSSHTPLGADTQYF

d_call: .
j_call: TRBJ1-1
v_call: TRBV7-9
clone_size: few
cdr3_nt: TGTGCCAGCAGCTTGGGGACCTCTGAAGCTTTCTTT
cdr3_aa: CASSLGTSEAFF

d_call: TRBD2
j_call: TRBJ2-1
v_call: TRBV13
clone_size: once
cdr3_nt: TGTGCCAGCAGCTTAGGCACCGAACTAGCGGGAGAAATCCCCTACAATGAGCAGTTCTTC
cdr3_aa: CASSLGTELAGEIPYNEQFF

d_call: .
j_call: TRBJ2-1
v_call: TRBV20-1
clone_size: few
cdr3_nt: TGCAGTGGGCATACGGGGAGGTCTAGCTCCTACAATGAGCAGTTCTTC
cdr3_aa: CSGHTGRSSSYNEQFF

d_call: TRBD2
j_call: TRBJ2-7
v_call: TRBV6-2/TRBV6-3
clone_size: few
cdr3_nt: TGTGCCAGCAGAAACAGCGGGAGTTTTTTCTACGAGCAGTACTTC
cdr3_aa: CASRNSGSFFYEQYF

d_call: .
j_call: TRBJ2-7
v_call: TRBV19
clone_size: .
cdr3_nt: TGTGCCAGTAGTAGTCCATACGACCAGTACTTC
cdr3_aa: CASSSPYDQYF

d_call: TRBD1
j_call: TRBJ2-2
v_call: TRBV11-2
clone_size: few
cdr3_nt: TGTGCCAGCAGCCTCGACCGGGACAGGCAGCCCATCACCGGGGAGCTGTTTTTT
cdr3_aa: CASSLDRDRQPITGELFF

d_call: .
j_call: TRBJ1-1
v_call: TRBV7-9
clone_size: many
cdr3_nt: TGTGCCAGCAGCTCATCTTCGGTGGCTTATGCTTTCTTT
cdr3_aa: CASSSSSVAYAFF

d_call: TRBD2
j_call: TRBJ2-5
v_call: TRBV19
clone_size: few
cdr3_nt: TGTGCCAGTTCGCCGGGACTAGCGCCTAACTCGCCGGAGACCCAGTACTTC
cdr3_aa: CASSPGLAPNSPETQYF